These T cell receptor beta chains were read from a single sample in a study of graft-versus-host responses after intestinal transplantation. Antigen specificity for these receptors is unknown. The method was immunoSEQ multiplex PCR; TCRdb's version includes in-frame clones alone and lacks a portion of them. This table has some 70,000 clones, more than 75% appearing once. The source material was unstimulated CD8+ T cells sorted from spleen or lymph node cells, sampled before transplant. The receptors stem from a human donor who was the organ donor for an intestinal transplant. Both conserved end residues are part of each CDR3. Fields, in order: D gene, clone size, V gene, CDR3 protein. D genes are given only for firm matches. Rows give clone size only sometimes, using once, few, many, or a class for an expanded clone.

D gene: -; clone size: -; V gene: TRBV2; CDR3 protein: CATEGGGETQYF
D gene: -; clone size: -; V gene: TRBV27; CDR3 protein: CASSKGGPYNEQFF
D gene: TRBD1; clone size: -; V gene: TRBV27; CDR3 protein: CASSLTGATEAFF
D gene: TRBD1; clone size: -; V gene: TRBV30; CDR3 protein: CAWRGQGEAGELFF
D gene: -; clone size: -; V gene: TRBV4-2; CDR3 protein: CASSQDGGQGYTEAFF
D gene: -; clone size: -; V gene: TRBV7-8; CDR3 protein: CASSSSGNQPQHF
D gene: -; clone size: -; V gene: TRBV4-2; CDR3 protein: CASSQAQGSSTDTQYF
D gene: -; clone size: -; V gene: TRBV5-1; CDR3 protein: CASSLEGGGYEQYF
D gene: -; clone size: -; V gene: TRBV30; CDR3 protein: CAWSVLLVGTEAFF
D gene: TRBD1; clone size: -; V gene: TRBV19; CDR3 protein: CASSMGTGYEQYF
D gene: TRBD2; clone size: few; V gene: TRBV4-2; CDR3 protein: CASSPMTSGFESETQYF
D gene: -; clone size: -; V gene: TRBV27; CDR3 protein: CASSFSGNQPQHF
D gene: -; clone size: -; V gene: TRBV7-9; CDR3 protein: CASSLGGLTGELFF
D gene: TRBD1; clone size: -; V gene: TRBV29-1; CDR3 protein: CSVETGTSYGYTF
D gene: -; clone size: -; V gene: TRBV7-9; CDR3 protein: CASSFPTGWAANYGYTF
D gene: -; clone size: -; V gene: TRBV13; CDR3 protein: CASSSGPGAFEQYF
D gene: -; clone size: -; V gene: TRBV6-5; CDR3 protein: CASSYSGGGPNEQFF
D gene: -; clone size: -; V gene: TRBV11-2; CDR3 protein: CASSAWDSSTGELFF
D gene: TRBD2; clone size: -; V gene: TRBV9; CDR3 protein: CASSPYLAGAYNEQFF
D gene: TRBD1; clone size: -; V gene: TRBV9; CDR3 protein: CASSVDRGPQETQYF
D gene: -; clone size: -; V gene: TRBV9; CDR3 protein: CASSPGGGLGDDQPQHF
D gene: -; clone size: -; V gene: TRBV4-1; CDR3 protein: CASSQATDTQYF
D gene: -; clone size: -; V gene: TRBV5-1; CDR3 protein: CASSLMSSRLQETQYF
D gene: -; clone size: few; V gene: TRBV4-1; CDR3 protein: CASSPGENTEAFF
D gene: -; clone size: -; V gene: TRBV27; CDR3 protein: CATPSTAGSGNTGELFF
D gene: -; clone size: -; V gene: TRBV28; CDR3 protein: CASSFFGTDTEAFF
D gene: -; clone size: -; V gene: TRBV2; CDR3 protein: CASRLRVINYGYTF
D gene: -; clone size: -; V gene: TRBV19; CDR3 protein: CASSLSPGELFF
D gene: TRBD1; clone size: -; V gene: TRBV6-1; CDR3 protein: CASSDGTGGNYGYTF
D gene: TRBD1; clone size: -; V gene: TRBV6-1; CDR3 protein: CASSRDRGLNTEAFF
D gene: TRBD2; clone size: -; V gene: TRBV2; CDR3 protein: CASSQIYGTSGGSYNEQFF
D gene: -; clone size: -; V gene: TRBV27; CDR3 protein: CASRPGSYSGNTIYF